Shown below are 24 T cell receptor beta chains from a single sample sequenced in a study of T-cell memory formation after mild COVID-19. TCRdb re-analysed the 5' RACE reads in MiXCR, keeping a single row per CDR3 protein. The table lists fewer than 650,000 distinct CDR3 sequences, roughly 21% of them singletons, with 8.4% in the top ten. The material sequenced was PBMCs or a T cell subset sorted from them (not recorded which). The receptors derive from an adult woman who had mild COVID-19 (a few samples of this study predate the infection). Cell type and time point are not known.

This clonotype was recorded at least ten times. The chain employs TRBV20-1 and TRBJ2-3; 12 nucleotides agree with TRBD2. CDR3 length equals 17 residues. The V gene's germline CDR1 is DFQATT and CDR2 SNEGSKA (reference sequence). V was clipped by 2 bases and J by 2 bases; unmatched bases: 8. The CDR3 sequence: CSARRLAGGPVTDTQYF. CDR3 coding DNA: TGCAGTGCTAGACGGCTAGCGGGGGGGCCGGTCACAGATACGCAGTATTTT.

This clonotype has just a few counts. The J gene is TRBJ2-6, the V gene TRBV4-3; tentative D call: TRBD1 (5 bases). Germline-derived CDR1 and CDR2 are LGHNA and YSLEER. V was clipped by 1 base and J by 2 bases, with 9 bases between them. The CDR3 sequence is 16 residues long. This CDR3 is CASSQVWGPGANVLTF. In DNA, the CDR3 is TGCGCCAGCAGCCAAGTGTGGGGCCCTGGGGCCAACGTCCTGACTTTC.

The V call is TRBV6-2 or TRBV6-3, the J call TRBJ2-5, with a possible D match to TRBD2 (6 bases). Germline V gives CDR1 MNHEY, CDR2 SVGEGT. Trimming removed 7 bases from V and 2 bases from J, with 14 bases in between. There are 14 residues in the CDR3. The CDR3 spells CASNIREPQETQYF. In nucleotides, the CDR3 is TGTGCCAGCAACATACGGGAGCCGCAAGAGACCCAGTACTTC.

This clonotype was counted only a few times. The genes are TRBV4-1 and TRBJ2-3; D is tentatively TRBD1 or TRBD2 (5 bases each). V gave up 1 base and J gave up 5 bases, with 10 bases separating them. The germline gives CDR1 MGHRA, CDR2 YSYEKL. The CDR3 spans 14 residues. The CDR3 DNA follows: TGCGCCAGCAGCCAAGGGTTTGGGGGAGATACGCAGTATTTT. Amino acids: CASSQGFGGDTQYF.

The V gene is TRBV12-5, the J gene TRBJ1-1, with D perhaps TRBD1 (6 bases). V was clipped by 7 bases and J by 1 base, with 10 bases between them. Germline lookup yields CDR1 LGHNT and CDR2 FRNRAP. There are 13 residues in the CDR3. In DNA form, the CDR3 reads TGTGCTAGTGCCGCGACAGGGAACACTGAAGCTTTCTTT. Its protein product is CASAATGNTEAFF.

There are many counts of this clonotype. J is TRBJ1-3 and V is TRBV7-9; unclear D gene. Trimming left V 5 bases short and J 0 bases short, with 14 bases between. There are 16 residues in the CDR3. The germline V gene encodes CDR1 SEHNR and CDR2 FQNEAQ (reference sequence). CDR3 sequence reads: CASSEKRRVSGNTIYF. The CDR3 DNA is TGTGCCAGCAGCGAAAAAAGACGGGTCTCTGGAAACACCATATATTTT.

V usage is TRBV6-2 or TRBV6-3 and J usage is TRBJ2-3; 10 bases map to TRBD2. CDR1 and CDR2 (germline): MNHEY, SVGEGT. This CDR3 is built from 15 residues. V shed 2 bases and J 1 base; nucleotides not matched to a gene: 0. CDR3 DNA sequence: TGTGCCAGCAGTTACCTAGCGGGGGGCACAGATACGCAGTATTTT. It is translated as CASSYLAGGTDTQYF.

This clonotype was detected a few times. The chain couples TRBV4-1 to TRBJ1-2; 8 bases fit TRBD1. The junction had 11 bases not matched to a gene; V was cut back by 3 bases and J by 14 bases. CDR1 is MGHRA and CDR2 is YSYEKL in the germline V gene. The CDR3 consists of 13 residues. CDR3 region: CASSQDPDYRGTF. The DNA for the CDR3 is TGCGCCAGCAGCCAGGACCCGGATTACAGGGGGACCTTC.

This clonotype was observed at least ten times. V is TRBV5-1 and J is TRBJ2-2, with a tentative D call TRBD1 (5 bases). The CDR3 covers 14 residues. V was clipped by 3 bases and J by 5 bases, with 11 bases between them. CDR1 and CDR2 (germline): SGHRS, YFSETQ. CDR3 residues: CASSSPQGTGELFF. CDR3 DNA sequence: TGCGCCAGCAGCTCGCCGCAGGGTACCGGGGAGCTGTTTTTT.

There are a few counts of this clonotype. This chain joins TRBV5-1 and TRBJ1-1; 7 nucleotides align to TRBD1. The CDR3 has 14 residues. V was pared by 4 bases and J by 1 base, with 4 bases of the junction left unmatched. Looked up from germline, CDR1 is SGHRS and CDR2 is YFSETQ. The CDR3 nucleotides are TGCGCCAGCAGCGAAGGACAGGCGAACACTGAAGCTTTCTTT. Protein sequence: CASSEGQANTEAFF.

There are a few counts of this clonotype. The rearrangement uses TRBV10-3 and TRBJ1-2; D is unclear. The V end lost 0 bases, the J end lost 2 bases, and 13 bases lay between the germline ends. Germline CDR1 and CDR2: ENHRY and SYGVKD. The CDR3 loop spans 16 amino acids. CDR3 region: CAISESPSTGNYGYTF. CDR3 in DNA: TGTGCCATCAGTGAGTCGCCCTCTACGGGAAACTATGGCTACACCTTC.

This clonotype occurred a few times. The chain carries TRBV11-2 and TRBJ1-6; D possibly corresponds to TRBD1 (5 bases). V was clipped by 5 bases and J by 5 bases, with 16 bases between them. Germline values: CDR1 SGHAT, CDR2 FQNNGV. The CDR3 consists of 16 residues. CDR3 coding DNA: TGTGCCAGCAGCCCCGGACACGGTCCTGATAATTCACCCCTCCACTTT. Its protein is CASSPGHGPDNSPLHF.

The chain uses TRBV5-1 and TRBJ2-7; a weak D match, TRBD2 (5 bases). In germline, CDR1 is SGHRS, CDR2 YFSETQ. V lost 6 bases and J 0 bases, leaving 13 bases between the germline ends. The CDR3 extends over 14 amino acids. The CDR3 here is CASMRAGSSYEQYF. CDR3 nucleotides: TGCGCCAGCATGAGGGCCGGATCCTCCTACGAGCAGTACTTC.

This clonotype was counted only a few times. The CDR3 bases are TGTGCCAGCAGCGCCTTGGGACTAGCGGGAGGCCACGAGCAGTACTTC. This encodes CASSALGLAGGHEQYF. The rearrangement links TRBV9 to TRBJ2-7; 15 nucleotides align to TRBD2. The CDR3 is made up of 16 amino acids. The junction had 6 bases not matched to a gene; V was cut back by 3 bases and J by 5 bases. Germline-derived CDR1 and CDR2 are SGDLS and YYNGEE.

This clonotype turned up a few times. The chain has TRBV7-2 and TRBJ2-1, with 11 bases that match TRBD2. Germline V gene data show CDR1 as SGHTA and CDR2 as FQGNSA. Trimming cost V 4 bases and J 6 bases; bases outside gene matches: 5. The CDR3 has 15 amino acids. As DNA, the CDR3 is TGTGCCAGCAGCTCGTTAGCGGGGGGGCGCAATGAGCAGTTCTTC. Translation gives CASSSLAGGRNEQFF.

This chain connects TRBV20-1 to TRBJ2-5; 9 bases line up with TRBD1. V lost 3 bases to trimming and J lost 8 bases; unmatched junction nucleotides: 7. This CDR3 spans 13 amino acids. Germline V lookup: CDR1 DFQATT, CDR2 SNEGSKA (reference sequence). Here the CDR3 reads CSARFGTGNTQYF. CDR3 sequence (DNA): TGCAGTGCTAGGTTCGGGACAGGGAATACCCAGTACTTC.

The chain uses TRBV6-2 or TRBV6-3 and TRBJ1-5, with 8 bases matching TRBD1. This CDR3 contains 17 residues. Germline assignment: CDR1 MNHEY and CDR2 SVGEGT. The V and J ends lost 6 bases and 2 bases, in that order; junction bases with no gene match: 12. CDR3 sequence: CASRPGGAPSGNQPQHF. The CDR3 DNA sequence: TGTGCCAGCAGACCAGGGGGCGCCCCTTCGGGCAATCAGCCCCAGCATTTT.

The CDR3 nucleotides read TGCAGCGAACGGGACAGCAACACCGGGGAGCTGTTTTTT. As protein: CSERDSNTGELFF. This chain connects TRBV29-1 to TRBJ2-2; TRBD1 matches 7 bases. With 7 bases clipped from V and 2 bases from J, the junction kept 4 bases outside the gene matches. This CDR3 region has 13 residues. Germline loops: CDR1 SQVTM, CDR2 ANQGSEA.

The rearrangement links TRBV10-3 to TRBJ1-2, with D possibly matching TRBD1 (5 bases). The CDR3 covers 15 residues. Trimming took off 4 bases at V and 1 base at J, with 13 bases between the two ends. Looked up from germline, CDR1 is ENHRY and CDR2 is SYGVKD. The CDR3: CAISGGEGHNYGYTF. The DNA for the CDR3 is TGTGCCATCAGTGGAGGGGAAGGGCATAACTATGGCTACACCTTC.

The chain uses TRBV6-5 and TRBJ2-2, with D perhaps matching TRBD1 (6 bases). V was trimmed by 10 bases and J by 12 bases, leaving 24 bases between them. There are 14 residues in the CDR3. Germline assignment: CDR1 MNHEY and CDR2 SVGAGI. DNA of the CDR3: TGTGCCACCCGTATTGACAGGTCCTCACAGCAGCTGTTTTTT. Translating it yields CATRIDRSSQQLFF.

The CDR3 is CASRHDQGRNTEAFF. DNA for the CDR3: TGCGCCAGCAGGCACGATCAGGGCAGGAACACTGAAGCTTTCTTT. The chain combines TRBV5-1 with TRBJ1-1; D is possibly TRBD1 (5 bases). The CDR3 runs to 15 residues. CDR1 and CDR2 (germline): SGHRS, YFSETQ. The V end lost 5 bases, the J end lost 1 base, and 15 bases lay between the germline ends.

This clonotype appeared a few times. J is TRBJ1-1 and V is TRBV7-9; D gene uncertain. The CDR3 runs to 13 residues. Germline V CDR1 and CDR2: SEHNR, FQNEAQ (reference sequence). The V and J ends lost 2 bases and 9 bases respectively, with 13 bases between them. CDR3 DNA sequence: TGTGCCAGCAGCTTATCTGTCGCAGATAAAGCTTTCTTT. Its translation is CASSLSVADKAFF.

This chain uses TRBV4-2 with TRBJ2-5; 8 bases fit TRBD2. The J segment lost 1 base and the V segment lost 2 bases, leaving 0 bases of the junction unmatched. The germline V gene encodes CDR1 LGHNA and CDR2 YNFKEQ. The CDR3 is 14 residues long. CDR3: CASSQTSGQETQYF. In DNA form, the CDR3 reads TGTGCCAGCAGCCAAACTAGCGGCCAAGAGACCCAGTACTTC.

In this sample, this clonotype turned up a few times. The gene calls are TRBV6-2 or TRBV6-3 and TRBJ2-7; 9 bases map to TRBD2. Germline-derived CDR1 and CDR2 are MNHEY and SVGEGT. V was pared by 4 bases and J by 2 bases, with 18 bases of the junction left unmatched. The CDR3 runs 19 residues. CDR3 region: CASSWTPSLVTSGTYEQYF. CDR3 DNA sequence: TGTGCCAGCAGTTGGACACCCTCACTGGTGACTAGCGGAACCTACGAGCAGTACTTC.